The 27 T cell receptor beta chains below come from one sample, sequenced in a study of blood T cell repertoires in COVID-19. TCRdb's copy holds only in-frame clones and misses some; the assay was immunoSEQ multiplex PCR. The data hold fewer than 85,000 clones, with about 76% observed a single time. Sequencing used peripheral blood. The receptors originated from a woman at least 80 years old with active or convalescent COVID-19.

CDR3 amino acids: CASSSGGTDTGELFF. The CDR3 DNA follows: TGCGCCAGCAGCTCCGGGGGGACTGACACCGGGGAGCTGTTTTTT. J is TRBJ2-2 and V is TRBV5-1; TRBD2 aligns across 7 bases. Germline lookup yields CDR1 SGHRS and CDR2 YFSETQ. V lost 3 bases to trimming and J lost 3 bases; unmatched junction nucleotides: 5. The CDR3 runs 15 residues. The full variable domain, rest sourced from reference TRBV5-1 and TRBJ2-2, is KAGVTQTPRYLIKTRGQQVTLSCSPISGHRSVSWYQQTPGQGLQFLFEYFSETQRNKGNFPGRFSGRQFSNSRSEMNVSTLELGDSALYLCASSSGGTDTGELFFGEGSRLTVL.

The chain carries TRBV7-2 and TRBJ2-1, with 10 bases lining up with TRBD2. V was pared by 0 bases and J by 5 bases, with 1 base of the junction left unmatched. This CDR3 comprises 15 residues. Germline V gene lookup returns CDR1 SGHTA and CDR2 FQGNSA. Here the CDR3 reads CASSLASGGHNEQFF. The DNA for the CDR3 is TGTGCCAGCAGCTTAGCTAGCGGGGGGCACAATGAGCAGTTCTTC.

The chain employs TRBV7-2 and TRBJ2-1, with 8 positions matching TRBD1. The V gene's germline CDR1 is SGHTA and CDR2 FQGNSA. V shed 3 bases, J shed 15 bases, and the junction held 13 bases outside the gene matches. CDR3 length: 14 residues. CDR3 region: CASSFGTGQPVPFF. CDR3 nucleotide sequence: TGTGCCAGCAGCTTTGGGACAGGCCAGCCCGTTCCGTTCTTC.

This clone was picked up one time. The V and J genes are TRBV25-1 and TRBJ1-1, with no clear D. V was shortened by 4 bases and J by 3 bases, with 9 bases between the two germline ends. CDR1 MGHDK and CDR2 SYGVNS come from the germline V gene. The CDR3 is made up of 13 amino acids. CDR3 coding DNA: TGTGCCAGCAGTGGACACGGGGACACTGAAGCTTTCTTT. It yields the protein CASSGHGDTEAFF.

This clone was found a few times. The chain employs TRBV30 and TRBJ1-6; possible D gene TRBD1, 6 bases. CDR3 length: 20 amino acids. Germline V CDR1 and CDR2: GTSNPN, SVGIG (reference sequence). Trimming pared 0 bases from V and 3 bases from J, leaving 24 bases between. The chain's CDR3 is CAWSVSATLQGPYYNSPLHF. DNA for the CDR3: TGTGCCTGGAGTGTATCCGCCACATTACAGGGCCCCTACTATAATTCACCCCTCCACTTT. Drawing the rest from reference TRBV30 and TRBJ1-6, the complete variable domain is SQTIHQWPATLVQPVGSPLSLECTVEGTSNPNLYWYRQAAGRGLQLLFYSVGIGQISSEVPQNLSASRPQDRQFILSSKKLLLSDSGFYLCAWSVSATLQGPYYNSPLHFGNGTRLTVT.

V gene TRBV3-1 (or the pseudogene TRBV3-2) combines with J gene TRBJ2-7; perhaps TRBD1 as D (8 bases). Germline-derived CDR1 and CDR2 are LGHDT and YNNKEL (reference sequence). The CDR3 spans 15 residues. V was shortened by 4 bases and J by 7 bases, with 20 bases between the two germline ends. Here the CDR3 reads CASSRYRGGYREQYF. Written as DNA, the CDR3 is TGTGCCAGCAGCCGGTACAGGGGGGGTTATCGGGAGCAGTACTTC.

The chain combines TRBV10-3 with TRBJ2-3, with 10 nucleotides matching TRBD2. The V and J ends lost 7 bases and 1 base, in that order; junction bases with no gene match: 8. Per the germline V gene, CDR1 is ENHRY and CDR2 is SYGVKD. This CDR3 is built from 16 residues. Written as DNA, the CDR3 is TGTGCCATCAAAGCGAGCGGGGGGGCCGGCACAGATACGCAGTATTTT. Protein sequence: CAIKASGGAGTDTQYF.

The rearrangement uses TRBV4-2 and TRBJ2-5, with D tentatively TRBD2 (5 bases). Trimming took 0 bases from V and 5 from J, leaving 10 bases between them. CDR1 is LGHNA and CDR2 is YNFKEQ in the germline V gene. There are 14 residues in the CDR3. This CDR3 is CASSQDEGGETQYF. The CDR3 DNA follows: TGTGCCAGCAGCCAAGATGAGGGCGGGGAGACCCAGTACTTC.

This rearrangement joins TRBV6-5 to TRBJ1-4; D gene ambiguous. CDR1 and CDR2 (germline): MNHEY, SVGAGI. V shed 0 bases and J shed 8 bases, with 10 bases lying between them. The CDR3 has 14 residues. CDR3 protein: CASSYSAGWEKLFF. The DNA of the CDR3 is TGTGCCAGCAGTTACTCGGCCGGGTGGGAAAAACTGTTTTTT.

This rearrangement joins TRBV3-1 (or the pseudogene TRBV3-2) to TRBJ1-2, with D unclear. V was pared by 0 bases and J by 3 bases, with 5 bases between. CDR1 and CDR2 from the germline V gene are LGHDT and YNNKEL (reference sequence). The length of the CDR3 is 13 residues. CDR3 amino acids: CASSQDSDYGYTF. Here the CDR3 DNA reads TGTGCCAGCAGCCAAGATTCGGACTATGGCTACACCTTC.

The gene calls are TRBV6-5 and TRBJ1-4, with a weak D call TRBD1 (6 bases). Germline loops: CDR1 MNHEY, CDR2 SVGAGI. Trimming left V 7 bases short and J 4 bases short, with 10 bases between. The CDR3 loop spans 13 amino acids. The CDR3 bases are TGTGCCAGCACTAGGGGGAGTAATGAAAAACTGTTTTTT. As protein: CASTRGSNEKLFF.

This clone occurred a few times. Other nucleotide sequences from this sample produce the same CDR3. The CDR3 nucleotides are TGTGCCAGCAGCGTAGGGATCACAGGGGGAAGTGGCTACACCTTC. The encoded protein is CASSVGITGGSGYTF. The chain employs TRBV9 and TRBJ1-2; TRBD1 aligns across 8 bases. CDR1 and CDR2 (germline): SGDLS, YYNGEE. The CDR3 loop spans 15 amino acids. Trimming removed 0 bases from V and 7 bases from J; junction bases left unmatched: 8.

This clone has a single count. The rearrangement uses TRBV10-2 and TRBJ2-1; 11 bases agree with TRBD2. The CDR3 runs to 14 residues. Germline V CDR1 and CDR2: WSHSY, SAAADI. The V and J ends lost 8 bases and 8 bases, in that order; junction bases with no gene match: 8. In DNA form, the CDR3 reads TGCGCCAGCTCAATAGCGGGGGGGCCTGATGAGCAGTTCTTC. This gives the protein CASSIAGGPDEQFF.

The chain combines TRBV11-2 with TRBJ1-3; D is possibly TRBD1 (5 bases). V lost 1 base, J lost 2 bases, and 9 bases lay in between. Germline values: CDR1 SGHAT, CDR2 FQNNGV. CDR3 size: 15 residues. CDR3 residues: CASSLGRRAGNTIYF. CDR3 in DNA: TGTGCCAGCAGCTTAGGACGCAGGGCTGGAAACACCATATATTTT.

V gene TRBV19 combines with J gene TRBJ2-2, with TRBD2 matching over 12 bases. Trimming took 7 bases from V and 5 from J; bases not matched to a gene: 11. This CDR3 has 17 amino acids. Germline CDR1 reads LNHDA; CDR2 reads SQIVND (reference sequence). CDR3 coding DNA: TGTGCCAGTACCCCGTTCGTAACTAGCGGGGGGACCGGGGAGCTGTTTTTT. Protein product: CASTPFVTSGGTGELFF. The full variable domain, in which reference TRBV19 and TRBJ2-2 provide the parts outside the CDR3, is DGGITQSPKYLFRKEGQNVTLSCEQNLNHDAMYWYRQDPGQGLRLIYYSQIVNDFQKGDIAEGYSVSREKKESFPLTVTSAQKNPTAFYLCASTPFVTSGGTGELFFGEGSRLTVL.

The rearrangement joins TRBV10-3 to TRBJ1-6, with 8 nucleotides matching TRBD1. Germline-derived CDR1 and CDR2 are ENHRY and SYGVKD. The CDR3 covers 13 residues. The J segment lost 7 bases and the V segment lost 10 bases, leaving 6 bases of the junction unmatched. CDR3 sequence: CASSGTGNSPLHF. The CDR3 DNA reads TGTGCCAGTTCCGGGACAGGAAATTCACCCCTCCACTTT.

This clone was seen a handful of times. The chain employs TRBV18 and TRBJ2-3; D unclear. CDR3 size: 12 residues. V was clipped by 2 bases and J by 4 bases, with 4 bases between them. Germline V gene sequence: CDR1 KGHSH, CDR2 LQKENI. This chain's CDR3 is CASSPVADTQYF. CDR3 in DNA: TGTGCCAGCTCACCAGTCGCAGATACGCAGTATTTT.

The chain couples TRBV5-6 to TRBJ2-1; possible D gene TRBD2, 6 bases. Germline V lookup: CDR1 SGHDT, CDR2 YYEEEE. The CDR3 length is 14 residues. The V end was cut by 0 bases, the J end by 7 bases, with 11 bases between. In nucleotides, the CDR3 is TGTGCCAGCAGCTTGGATGGGGGGAGGAATGAGCAGTTCTTC. Its protein product is CASSLDGGRNEQFF.

The chain is built from TRBV30 and TRBJ1-6; a possible D gene is TRBD1 (6 bases). The CDR3 is 16 residues long. V lost 2 bases, J lost 9 bases, and 20 bases lay in between. Germline lookup yields CDR1 GTSNPN and CDR2 SVGIG (reference sequence). The CDR3 loop is CAWSRTDTGRSSPLHF. CDR3 coding DNA: TGTGCCTGGAGTCGGACTGATACAGGGAGAAGTTCACCCCTCCACTTT. Using reference TRBV30 and TRBJ1-6 for the parts outside the CDR3, the full variable domain is SQTIHQWPATLVQPVGSPLSLECTVEGTSNPNLYWYRQAAGRGLQLLFYSVGIGQISSEVPQNLSASRPQDRQFILSSKKLLLSDSGFYLCAWSRTDTGRSSPLHFGNGTRLTVT.

A few counts support this clone. This chain connects TRBV30 to TRBJ2-4; 8 bases line up with TRBD1. Germline V gives CDR1 GTSNPN, CDR2 SVGIG (reference sequence). The CDR3 runs 12 residues. V lost 8 bases, J lost 6 bases, and 6 bases stayed unmatched. The CDR3 is CAVRDRPNIQYF. CDR3 DNA sequence: TGTGCCGTAAGGGACAGGCCAAACATTCAGTACTTC.

This clone has a handful of counts. The J gene is TRBJ2-1, the V gene TRBV16; 9 nucleotides align to TRBD2. The V segment lost 3 bases and the J segment 7 bases; nucleotides outside the gene matches: 7. The CDR3 has 15 amino acids. Germline CDR1 and CDR2: KGHSY and FQNENV. The CDR3 region has the DNA TGTGCCAGCAGCCAGCCCCTAGCGGGGTCTAATGAGCAGTTCTTC. Protein product: CASSQPLAGSNEQFF.

This chain connects TRBV6-1 to TRBJ2-7, with D unresolved. V lost 1 base to trimming and J lost 3 bases, with 10 bases between them. This CDR3 has 14 residues. CDR1 is MNHNS, CDR2 SASEGT, per germline. Written as DNA, the CDR3 is TGTGCCAGCAGTGAAGGCGGAAGGCTCTACGAGCAGTACTTC. Protein: CASSEGGRLYEQYF.

This chain uses TRBV7-8 with TRBJ1-1; 7 bases fit TRBD1. Germline V gives CDR1 SGHVS, CDR2 FQNEAQ. This CDR3 region has 13 residues. V shed 2 bases, J shed 9 bases, and the junction held 6 bases outside the gene matches. The CDR3 spells CASSLRQGEQAFF. As DNA, the CDR3 is TGTGCCAGCAGCTTACGACAGGGAGAGCAAGCTTTCTTT.

The chain has TRBV2 and TRBJ1-2, with no clear D. The CDR3 is made up of 14 amino acids. The V gene's germline CDR1 is SNHLY and CDR2 FYNNEI. V was clipped by 5 bases and J by 1 base, with 11 bases between them. The CDR3 region is CASSRGGYNYGYTF. The DNA for the CDR3 is TGTGCCAGCAGTCGGGGAGGGTATAACTATGGCTACACCTTC.

CDR3 nucleotides: TGTGCCTGGAGTGTCGCAGGGGGCGGCTGGTACACTGAAGCTTTCTTT. Encoded protein: CAWSVAGGGWYTEAFF. The J gene is TRBJ1-1, the V gene TRBV30; 8 nucleotides match TRBD1. J gave up 3 bases and V 0 bases, and 9 bases lay outside the gene matches. This CDR3 comprises 16 residues. Germline CDR1 GTSNPN, CDR2 SVGIG (reference sequence).

A few counts support this clone. The chain joins TRBV6-1 to TRBJ1-6; TRBD1 matches at 12 bases. Losses at the gene ends were 2 bases for V and 10 bases for J; bases not matched to a gene: 3. CDR3 length: 15 amino acids. Germline values: CDR1 MNHNS, CDR2 SASEGT. The CDR3 loop reads CASSEIGTGGSPLHF. As DNA, the CDR3 is TGTGCCAGCAGTGAAATCGGGACAGGGGGCTCACCCCTCCACTTT.

This chain connects TRBV5-1 to TRBJ2-5; D is uncertain. Looked up from germline, CDR1 is SGHRS and CDR2 is YFSETQ. Trimming removed 2 bases at V and 2 bases at J, with 10 bases between. This CDR3 spans 14 amino acids. The CDR3 DNA sequence: TGCGCCAGCAGCTTCGGTCAGGTACAAGAGACCCAGTACTTC. It encodes CASSFGQVQETQYF. The full variable domain, completed using reference TRBV5-1 and TRBJ2-5, is KAGVTQTPRYLIKTRGQQVTLSCSPISGHRSVSWYQQTPGQGLQFLFEYFSETQRNKGNFPGRFSGRQFSNSRSEMNVSTLELGDSALYLCASSFGQVQETQYFGPGTRLLVL.